The entry that follows covers one T cell receptor (beta chain) sequence. This specimen comes from a study of control samples from healthy donors and cancer patients. Germline CDR1 reads SGHRS; CDR2 reads YFSETQ. There are 14 residues in the CDR3. The V end was cut by 0 bases, the J end by 8 bases, with 9 bases between. The repertoire was sequenced with immunoSEQ multiplex PCR; TCRdb's copy has only in-frame clones and lacks some. The sample has 350,000 to 450,000 clones, roughly 90% seen once. The rearrangement joins TRBV5-1 to TRBJ1-6; D unclear. The specimen sequenced was PBMCs. This sequence originates from a man aged 40-49 years with head and neck cancer. The CDR3 coding sequence is TGCGCCAGCAGCTTGGGATTGGGTTATTCACCCCTCCACTTT. Its protein is CASSLGLGYSPLHF.